This T cell receptor beta chain was captured in a study of lymphopenia after photon versus proton radiotherapy. Note on this clone: Its antigen is as yet unknown.

CDR1 and CDR2 from the germline V gene are GTSNPN and SVGIG (reference sequence). V was pared by 2 bases and J by 10 bases, with 14 bases between. The CDR3 has 13 residues. Study results and limitations: Post-nadir diversity loss with photons came from oligoclonal expansion, particularly CD8+ Temra cells. Post-nadir TCR diversity decline inversely tracked overall survival among those who died.

Measured with immunoSEQ multiplex PCR; TCRdb has only the in-frame clones, and not every one. The sample records 52,000 or so clones, about 92% being singletons. The source of this sequence is a middle-aged woman with cholangiocarcinoma. The sequencing here drew on peripheral blood, taken from a patient treated with photon-based radiotherapy. The chain employs TRBV30 and TRBJ1-4; a possible D gene is TRBD1 (6 bases). CDR3 loop: CAWSYRALGKLFF. The CDR3 DNA follows: TGTGCCTGGAGTTACAGGGCCCTGGGAAAACTGTTTTTT.